In its sample, the clone carrying this TCR beta chain was seen a few times. With a much larger clone just one base away, this may be a read error. TCRdb recomputed calls from the 5' RACE reads with MiXCR, one row per CDR3 protein. The repertoire includes 45,000 to 75,000 distinct CDR3 sequences, 8.5% to 10% of them detected once, and 17% sits in the top ten. The data were obtained in a study of early T cells in non-severe SARS-CoV-2 infection. This CDR3 region has 16 residues. Germline assignment: CDR1 SEHNR and CDR2 FQNEAQ (reference sequence). J gave up 2 bases and V 0 bases, and 3 bases lay outside the gene matches.

Sequencing was performed on whole blood. This chain joins TRBV7-9 and TRBJ2-2; 7 nucleotides align to TRBD2. This receptor was identified in an adult who was a healthcare worker with PCR-confirmed SARS-CoV-2 infection or an uninfected control (not recorded which). As DNA, the CDR3 is TGTGCCAGCAGCTTAGCACTAGCGACTAACACCGGGGAGCTGTTTTTT. This sequence encodes CASSLALATNTGELFF.